Shown below are 21 T cell receptor beta chains from a single sample sequenced in a study of cytomegalovirus exposure and HLA in healthy donors. Primers for the PCR totalled 60 Vbeta and 13 Jbeta. Repertoires were generated with immunoSEQ multiplex PCR, while TCRdb's copy carries only in-frame clones and drops some. The sample lists under 150,000 clones; 65% to 90% were seen once. The sample comprised PBMCs. These receptors were collected from a girl between 2 and 10 years old in good health and CMV-seronegative.

This clone has more than one count but fewer than ten. The chain carries TRBV6-4 and TRBJ2-7; 7 positions agree with TRBD1. CDR1 and CDR2 (germline): MRHNA, SNTAGT. CDR3 length: 14 residues. V shed 4 bases and J 3 bases; nucleotides not matched to a gene: 6. The CDR3 region is CASSANGDSYEQYF. CDR3 in DNA: TGTGCCAGCAGTGCCAACGGGGACAGCTACGAGCAGTACTTC.

By share, this clone counts as medium-sized (0.01 to 0.1%). This rearrangement joins TRBV7-3 to TRBJ2-2; D remains ambiguous. V lost 4 bases and J 8 bases, leaving 8 bases between the germline ends. This CDR3 contains 12 residues. Germline loops: CDR1 SGHTA, CDR2 FQGTGA. CDR3 nucleotides: TGTGCCAGCAGCTCCTATATGGGGGAGCTGTTTTTT. This translates into CASSSYMGELFF.

V usage is TRBV19 and J usage is TRBJ2-5; tentatively, D is TRBD1 (6 bases). Germline assignment: CDR1 LNHDA and CDR2 SQIVND (reference sequence). Between the trimmed V and J ends, which lost 5 bases and 9 bases, there was a span of 19 bases. The length of the CDR3 is 14 residues. In nucleotides, the CDR3 is TGTGCCAGTAGTCACGGATCAGGGGAAGGGGCCCAGTACTTC. It specifies CASSHGSGEGAQYF.

The CDR3 nucleotides are TGTGCCAGCAGCCCTTGGGCCCTTGAAGCTTTCTTT. It yields the protein CASSPWALEAFF. The rearrangement links TRBV7-7 to TRBJ1-1, with D unresolved. The CDR3 covers 12 residues. V shed 5 bases and J shed 7 bases, with 11 bases lying between them. The germline V gene has CDR1 SSHAT and CDR2 FNYEAQ (reference sequence).

The J gene is TRBJ2-2, the V gene TRBV7-3; perhaps TRBD2 as D (6 bases). Trimming took off 5 bases at V and 3 bases at J, with 19 bases between the two ends. Germline CDR1 SGHTA, CDR2 FQGTGA. The CDR3 is 17 amino acids. CDR3 amino acids: CASSPRVRGLDTGELFF. The CDR3 DNA follows: TGTGCCAGCAGCCCCAGGGTTCGGGGGTTGGACACCGGGGAGCTGTTTTTT.

The genes are TRBV19 and TRBJ1-1; weak D call: TRBD1 (5 bases). This CDR3 comprises 13 residues. Germline assignment: CDR1 LNHDA and CDR2 SQIVND (reference sequence). Trimming shortened V by 5 bases and J by 2 bases, and 9 bases separated the two germline ends. CDR3 DNA sequence: TGTGCCAGTAGTGGGGCCAGAAACACTGAAGCTTTCTTT. Its protein product is CASSGARNTEAFF.

The chain combines TRBV5-1 with TRBJ2-1; D is undetermined. The CDR3 has 16 amino acids. Per the germline V gene, CDR1 is SGHRS and CDR2 is YFSETQ. V was shortened by 0 bases and J by 4 bases, with 14 bases between the two germline ends. CDR3: CASSLAVAPVYNEQFF. The CDR3 nucleotides read TGCGCCAGCAGCTTGGCAGTAGCCCCGGTTTACAATGAGCAGTTCTTC.

CDR3 nucleotides: TGTGCCAGCAGCCAATTAGGTGGAGGGGCCGCCACAGATACGCAGTATTTT. As protein: CASSQLGGGAATDTQYF. The J gene is TRBJ2-3, the V gene TRBV7-8, with a possible D match to TRBD2 (6 bases). The V end lost 5 bases, the J end lost 2 bases, and 20 bases lay between the germline ends. The CDR3 covers 17 residues. CDR1 is SGHVS, CDR2 FQNEAQ, per germline.

The rearrangement uses TRBV7-9 and TRBJ2-5, with 11 bases that match TRBD2. The CDR3 extends over 14 amino acids. Germline values: CDR1 SEHNR, CDR2 FQNEAQ (reference sequence). Unmatched junction bases numbered 4, after V lost 8 bases and J lost 2 bases. CDR3 nucleotide sequence: TGTGCCAGCGCGCTAGCGGGGGGTCAAGAGACCCAGTACTTC. Its translation: CASALAGGQETQYF.

This chain uses TRBV10-3 with TRBJ2-1; 9 bases map to TRBD2. The CDR3 runs 15 residues. V trimming: 3 bases; J trimming: 7 bases; junction bases outside the gene matches: 7. Germline V lookup: CDR1 ENHRY, CDR2 SYGVKD. CDR3 sequence reads: CAISEYSGRGNEQFF. In DNA, the CDR3 is TGTGCCATCAGTGAATATAGCGGGAGAGGGAATGAGCAGTTCTTC.

This rearrangement joins TRBV27 to TRBJ2-5; D ambiguous. V shed 3 bases and J shed 3 bases, with 11 bases lying between them. CDR3 length: 14 residues. Germline values: CDR1 MNHEY, CDR2 SMNVEV (reference sequence). CDR3 amino acids: CASSFSGRKETQYF. The CDR3 DNA sequence: TGTGCCAGCAGTTTTTCTGGGCGTAAAGAGACCCAGTACTTC.

There are a few counts of this clone. The chain couples TRBV27 to TRBJ2-1, with D tentatively TRBD2 (6 bases). The V gene's germline CDR1 is MNHEY and CDR2 SMNVEV (reference sequence). V lost 3 bases and J 6 bases, leaving 15 bases between the germline ends. CDR3 size: 15 residues. The CDR3, as DNA: TGTGCCAGCAGTTTCTTGGGCGGGATCAGCAATGAGCAGTTCTTC. Amino acid sequence: CASSFLGGISNEQFF.

This clone was seen once. The chain couples TRBV7-2 to TRBJ1-1; TRBD1 is a possible D gene (5 bases). Germline lookup yields CDR1 SGHTA and CDR2 FQGNSA. The V gene lost 4 bases and the J gene lost 7 bases, with 16 bases spanning the gap. The CDR3 loop spans 14 amino acids. CDR3 in amino acids: CASSSDIRASEAFF. As DNA, the CDR3 is TGTGCCAGCAGCTCGGACATCCGCGCAAGTGAAGCTTTCTTT.

The V call is TRBV7-2, the J call TRBJ2-7, with D unclear. V lost 1 base, J lost 1 base, and 11 bases lay in between. This CDR3 has 15 amino acids. In germline, CDR1 is SGHTA, CDR2 FQGNSA. The CDR3 bases are TGTGCCAGCAGCTTAGGGAGCACCGGATCCTACGAGCAGTACTTC. This gives the protein CASSLGSTGSYEQYF.

This clone was counted a few times. This chain links TRBV6-5 with TRBJ1-2; TRBD1 matches 7 bases. Germline lookup yields CDR1 MNHEY and CDR2 SVGAGI. V lost 6 bases to trimming and J lost 6 bases; unmatched junction nucleotides: 4. The CDR3 sequence is 12 residues long. The CDR3 reads CASSRQGHGYTF. The DNA for the CDR3 is TGTGCCAGCAGCAGACAGGGACATGGCTACACCTTC.

This sequence joins TRBV6-1 and TRBJ2-1; D not resolved. CDR1 and CDR2 from the germline V gene are MNHNS and SASEGT. The CDR3 sequence is 13 residues long. Deletions cut 6 bases from V and 3 bases from J, with 9 bases between. CDR3 in amino acids: CASRPQSYNEQFF. CDR3 nucleotide sequence: TGTGCCAGCAGGCCACAGAGCTACAATGAGCAGTTCTTC.

The rearrangement links TRBV6-5 to TRBJ2-1, with TRBD2 identical over 9 bases. This CDR3 region has 16 residues. Germline CDR1 and CDR2: MNHEY and SVGAGI. V was clipped by 3 bases and J by 2 bases; unmatched bases: 5. CDR3: CASSYQGLAPYNEQFF. The CDR3 DNA is TGTGCCAGCAGTTATCAGGGACTAGCTCCCTACAATGAGCAGTTCTTC.

This clone is a singleton in its sample. The V gene is TRBV11-2, the J gene TRBJ2-1; the D is unclear. Per germline, CDR1 SGHAT and CDR2 FQNNGV. V lost 6 bases, J lost 6 bases, and 12 bases lay in between. The CDR3 sequence is 13 residues long. The CDR3 here is CASRSVVINEQFF. CDR3 in DNA: TGTGCCAGCAGGTCGGTAGTAATCAATGAGCAGTTCTTC.

The chain has TRBV2 and TRBJ1-1; D gene ambiguous. V was clipped by 6 bases and J by 6 bases, with 8 bases between them. CDR3 length: 11 residues. The V gene's germline CDR1 is SNHLY and CDR2 FYNNEI. CDR3 sequence: CASSPQSEAFF. Here the CDR3 DNA reads TGTGCCAGCAGCCCGCAGTCTGAAGCTTTCTTT.

The rearrangement joins TRBV29-1 to TRBJ1-2; 7 nucleotides agree with TRBD1. The CDR3 totals 15 residues. Germline CDR1 and CDR2: SQVTM and ANQGSEA. The junction had 10 bases not matched to a gene; V was cut back by 2 bases and J by 4 bases. CDR3 loop: CSVESLQGPPYGYTF. The DNA for the CDR3 is TGCAGCGTTGAATCGCTACAGGGGCCACCCTATGGCTACACCTTC.

The chain is built from TRBV7-3 and TRBJ1-2, with no clear D. CDR1 SGHTA and CDR2 FQGTGA come from the germline V gene. Deletions cut 5 bases from V and 3 bases from J, with 10 bases between. The CDR3 consists of 13 residues. Here the CDR3 reads CASSPGVDYGYTF. CDR3 bases: TGTGCCAGCAGCCCCGGGGTGGACTATGGCTACACCTTC.